This TCR beta chain was identified in a study of response to subunit inactivated influenza vaccine. CDR1 is MGHRA and CDR2 is YSYEKL in the germline V gene. CDR3 length: 15 residues. The V gene end was trimmed by 3 bases and the J gene end by 2 bases; junction bases not matched to a gene: 5. A single record per CDR3 protein comes from TCRdb applying MiXCR to the RT-PCR reads. The table has 800,000 to 1,000,000 distinct CDR3 sequences, 20% to 25% seen once. The chain combines TRBV4-1 with TRBJ2-7; TRBD1 matches 9 bases. The sequence derives from a man aged 45 to 65 who received an inactivated influenza vaccine. The sample consisted of PBMCs from blood, taken about 5 days after vaccination. The CDR3, as DNA: TGCGCCAGCAGCCACCTCGGGACAGGGACCTACGAGCAGTACTTC. Its translation is CASSHLGTGTYEQYF.